These 12 T cell receptor beta chains were sequenced from one sample in a study of T cell repertoires in cytomegalovirus infection. From the reads, TCRdb called clonotypes with MiXCR, one entry per CDR3 protein. Of around 490,000 distinct CDR3 sequences listed, approximately 26% are singletons. The source material was PBMCs. These TCRs come from a human donor in good health (CMV status not recorded). Some clones in this sample may be carry-over from other donors' samples.

V and J are TRBV7-9 and TRBJ2-7; 14 nucleotides match TRBD2. The CDR3 totals 17 residues. Germline V gene data show CDR1 as SEHNR and CDR2 as FQNEAQ (reference sequence). V shed 1 base, J shed 3 bases, and the junction held 5 bases outside the gene matches. CDR3 DNA: TGTGCCAGCAGCTTAGGGGGACTAGCGGGAGATCTCTACGAGCAGTACTTC. Translating gives CASSLGGLAGDLYEQYF.

This clonotype turned up a few times. The rearrangement joins TRBV19 to TRBJ1-5; D is uncertain. Trimming pared 1 base from V and 2 bases from J, leaving 3 bases between. The length of the CDR3 is 13 residues. Germline V gene lookup returns CDR1 LNHDA and CDR2 SQIVND (reference sequence). The CDR3 coding sequence is TGTGCCAGTAGTATAGCGGGCAATCAGCCCCAGCATTTT. Residues: CASSIAGNQPQHF.

The table lists this clonotype with many counts. The chain has TRBV7-9 and TRBJ2-3, with D possibly TRBD1 on 6 matching bases. The CDR3 has 15 amino acids. The V gene lost 2 bases and the J gene lost 4 bases, with 13 bases spanning the gap. CDR1 and CDR2 (germline): SEHNR, FQNEAQ (reference sequence). The DNA of the CDR3 is TGTGCCAGCAGCTTATCAGGACAGATACCAGATACGCAGTATTTT. Translated, it gives CASSLSGQIPDTQYF.

This clonotype came up once. This chain uses TRBV25-1 with TRBJ1-1; D might be TRBD1 (6 bases). Germline V gives CDR1 MGHDK, CDR2 SYGVNS. The CDR3 runs to 14 residues. Between the trimmed V and J ends, which lost 4 bases and 4 bases, there was a span of 13 bases. CDR3: CASSVTLGGTEAFF. The CDR3 DNA follows: TGTGCCAGCAGTGTAACCTTAGGGGGCACTGAAGCTTTCTTT.

This sequence joins TRBV11-2 and TRBJ1-2, with a weak D call TRBD1 (6 bases). CDR1 SGHAT and CDR2 FQNNGV come from the germline V gene. Trimming cost V 5 bases and J 7 bases, with 20 bases left between them. The CDR3 is made up of 15 amino acids. CDR3 nucleotides: TGTGCCAGCAGCCGAATAGGGGGGGCTTTCGGTGGCTACACCTTC. Protein: CASSRIGGAFGGYTF.

This clonotype was seen a few times. V is TRBV7-2 and J is TRBJ1-2, with D uncertain. The germline V gene encodes CDR1 SGHTA and CDR2 FQGNSA. Between the trimmed V and J ends, which lost 7 bases and 0 bases, there was a span of 9 bases. This CDR3 region has 13 residues. CDR3 coding DNA: TGTGCCAGCATCCCAGGCCCTAACTATGGCTACACCTTC. This sequence encodes CASIPGPNYGYTF.

The rearrangement uses TRBV10-3 and TRBJ2-7, with 8 bases fitting TRBD2. Unmatched junction bases numbered 4, after V lost 0 bases and J lost 3 bases. In germline, CDR1 is ENHRY, CDR2 SYGVKD. The CDR3 totals 15 residues. CDR3 sequence (DNA): TGTGCCATCAGTGAGTCGATCACTAGCGGCTACGAGCAGTACTTC. Protein product: CAISESITSGYEQYF.

This chain joins TRBV9 and TRBJ2-5; D perhaps matches TRBD1 (6 bases). V was clipped by 0 bases and J by 2 bases, with 8 bases between them. The CDR3 consists of 14 residues. CDR1 and CDR2 from the germline V gene are SGDLS and YYNGEE. CDR3 DNA: TGTGCCAGCAGCGTAGCGGACAGACAAGAGACCCAGTACTTC. This codes for CASSVADRQETQYF.

The CDR3 sequence is CASSYLVDTGELFF. CDR3 DNA sequence: TGTGCCAGCAGTTACTTAGTGGACACCGGGGAGCTGTTTTTT. This rearrangement joins TRBV6-2 or TRBV6-3 to TRBJ2-2; D is ambiguous. This CDR3 has 14 amino acids. V dropped 1 base and J dropped 3 bases, with 6 bases sitting between them. Germline loops: CDR1 MNHEY, CDR2 SVGEGT.

This clonotype occurred a few times. The genes are TRBV11-2 and TRBJ2-1; D is unclear. This CDR3 has 16 residues. Germline lookup yields CDR1 SGHAT and CDR2 FQNNGV. V was cut by 2 bases and J by 1 base, with 12 bases left in between. This CDR3 reads CASSLMGSLSYNEQFF. Here the CDR3 DNA reads TGTGCCAGCAGCTTAATGGGGTCCCTGTCCTACAATGAGCAGTTCTTC.

V gene TRBV29-1 combines with J gene TRBJ1-1; 7 positions match TRBD1. This CDR3 region has 12 residues. Germline V CDR1 and CDR2: SQVTM, ANQGSEA. Trimming removed 7 bases from V and 4 bases from J; junction bases left unmatched: 6. CDR3 sequence reads: CSGRTGITEAFF. The CDR3 bases are TGCAGCGGCCGGACAGGAATCACTGAAGCTTTCTTT.

This clonotype has just a few counts. The CDR3 bases are TGTGCCAGCAGCCGGGGGGCCTACGAGCAGTACGTC. Translation: CASSRGAYEQYV. V usage is TRBV12-3 or TRBV12-4 and J usage is TRBJ2-7; 7 bases are shared with TRBD2. This CDR3 contains 12 residues. The V and J ends lost 6 bases and 2 bases, in that order; junction bases with no gene match: 1.